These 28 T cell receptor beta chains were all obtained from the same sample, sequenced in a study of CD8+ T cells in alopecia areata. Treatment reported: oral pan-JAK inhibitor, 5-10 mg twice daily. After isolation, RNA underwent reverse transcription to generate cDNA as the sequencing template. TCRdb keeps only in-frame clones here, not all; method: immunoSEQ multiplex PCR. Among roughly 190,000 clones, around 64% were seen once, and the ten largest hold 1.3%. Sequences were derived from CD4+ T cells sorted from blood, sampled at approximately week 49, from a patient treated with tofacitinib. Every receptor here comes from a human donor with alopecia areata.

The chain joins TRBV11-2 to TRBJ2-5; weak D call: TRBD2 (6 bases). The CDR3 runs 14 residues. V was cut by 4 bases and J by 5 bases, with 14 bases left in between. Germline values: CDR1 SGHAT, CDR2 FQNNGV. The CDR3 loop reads CASSSKTRVETQYF. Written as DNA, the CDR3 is TGTGCCAGCAGCTCCAAGACTAGAGTGGAGACCCAGTACTTC.

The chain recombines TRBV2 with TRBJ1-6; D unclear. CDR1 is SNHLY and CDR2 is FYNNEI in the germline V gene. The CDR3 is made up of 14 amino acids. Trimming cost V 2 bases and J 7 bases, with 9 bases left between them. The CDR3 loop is CASSESTLNSPLHF. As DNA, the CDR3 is TGTGCCAGCAGTGAATCGACATTGAATTCACCCCTCCACTTT. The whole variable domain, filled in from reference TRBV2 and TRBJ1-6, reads EPEVTQTPSHQVTQMGQEVILRCVPISNHLYFYWYRQILGQKVEFLVSFYNNEISEKSEIFDDQFSVERPDGSNFTLKIRSTKLEDSAMYFCASSESTLNSPLHFGNGTRLTVT.

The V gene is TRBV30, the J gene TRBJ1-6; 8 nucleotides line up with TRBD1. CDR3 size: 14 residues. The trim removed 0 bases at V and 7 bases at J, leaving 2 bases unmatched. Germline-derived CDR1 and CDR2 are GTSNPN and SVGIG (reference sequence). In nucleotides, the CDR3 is TGTGCCTGGAGTGTGGCAGGGGGCAATTCACCCCTCCACTTT. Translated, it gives CAWSVAGGNSPLHF.

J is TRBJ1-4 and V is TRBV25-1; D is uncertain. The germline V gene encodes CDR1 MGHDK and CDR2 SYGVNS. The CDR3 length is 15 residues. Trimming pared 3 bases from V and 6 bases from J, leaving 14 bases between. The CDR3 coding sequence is TGTGCCAGCAGTGATTTACCACCGGATGATGAAAAACTGTTTTTT. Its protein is CASSDLPPDDEKLFF.

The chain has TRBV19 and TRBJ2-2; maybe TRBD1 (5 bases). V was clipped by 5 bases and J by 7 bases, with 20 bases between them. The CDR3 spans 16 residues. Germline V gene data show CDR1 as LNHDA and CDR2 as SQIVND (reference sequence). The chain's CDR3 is CASSPDRPWVVGELFF. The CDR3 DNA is TGTGCCAGTAGTCCCGACAGACCCTGGGTGGTCGGGGAGCTGTTTTTT. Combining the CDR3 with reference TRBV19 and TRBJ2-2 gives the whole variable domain DGGITQSPKYLFRKEGQNVTLSCEQNLNHDAMYWYRQDPGQGLRLIYYSQIVNDFQKGDIAEGYSVSREKKESFPLTVTSAQKNPTAFYLCASSPDRPWVVGELFFGEGSRLTVL.

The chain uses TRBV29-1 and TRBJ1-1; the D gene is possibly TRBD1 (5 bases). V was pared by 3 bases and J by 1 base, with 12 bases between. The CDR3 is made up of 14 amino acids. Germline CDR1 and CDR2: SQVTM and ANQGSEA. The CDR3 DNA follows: TGCAGCGTTGAGTTTTCGACAGCGAACACTGAAGCTTTCTTT. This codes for CSVEFSTANTEAFF.

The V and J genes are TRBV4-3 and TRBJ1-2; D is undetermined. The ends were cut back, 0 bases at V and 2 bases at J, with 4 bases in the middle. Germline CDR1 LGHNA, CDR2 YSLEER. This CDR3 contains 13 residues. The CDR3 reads CASSQEGNYGYTF. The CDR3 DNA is TGCGCCAGCAGCCAAGAAGGGAACTATGGCTACACCTTC.

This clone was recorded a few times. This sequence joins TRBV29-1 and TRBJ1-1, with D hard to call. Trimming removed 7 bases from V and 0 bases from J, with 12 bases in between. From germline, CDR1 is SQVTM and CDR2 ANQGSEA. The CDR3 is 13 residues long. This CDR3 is CSAHGRLNTEAFF. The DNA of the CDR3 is TGCAGCGCCCACGGGCGCTTGAACACTGAAGCTTTCTTT.

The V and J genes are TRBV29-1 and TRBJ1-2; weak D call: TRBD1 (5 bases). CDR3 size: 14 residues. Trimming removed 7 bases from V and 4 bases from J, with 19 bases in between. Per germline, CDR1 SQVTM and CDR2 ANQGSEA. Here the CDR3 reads CSASAGGDLYGYTF. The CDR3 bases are TGCAGCGCGTCGGCAGGTGGGGACCTCTATGGCTACACCTTC.

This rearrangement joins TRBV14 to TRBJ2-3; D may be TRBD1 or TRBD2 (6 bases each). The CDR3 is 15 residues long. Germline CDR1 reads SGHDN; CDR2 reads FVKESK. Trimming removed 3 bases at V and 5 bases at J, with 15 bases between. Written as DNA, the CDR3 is TGTGCCAGCAGCCAGCTCAGGGGCGGGGAAGATACGCAGTATTTT. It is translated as CASSQLRGGEDTQYF.

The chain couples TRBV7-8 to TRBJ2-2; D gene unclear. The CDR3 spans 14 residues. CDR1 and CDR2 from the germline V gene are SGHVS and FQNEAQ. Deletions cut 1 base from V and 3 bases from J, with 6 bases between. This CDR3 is CASSLGSDTGELFF. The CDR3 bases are TGTGCCAGCAGCTTAGGGTCTGACACCGGGGAGCTGTTTTTT.

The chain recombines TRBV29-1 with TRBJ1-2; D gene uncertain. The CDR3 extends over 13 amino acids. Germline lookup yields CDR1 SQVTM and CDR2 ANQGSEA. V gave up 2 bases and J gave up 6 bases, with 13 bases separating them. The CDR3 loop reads CSVEQPRRNGYTF. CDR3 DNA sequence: TGCAGCGTTGAACAGCCCCGCCGGAATGGCTACACCTTC.

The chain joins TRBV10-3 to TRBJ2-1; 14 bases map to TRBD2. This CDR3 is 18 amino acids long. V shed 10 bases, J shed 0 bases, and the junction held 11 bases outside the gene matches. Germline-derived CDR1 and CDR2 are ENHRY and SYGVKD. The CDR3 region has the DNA TGTGCCACCAGACTAGCGGGGGGGCCGACTCTCTCCTACAATGAGCAGTTCTTC. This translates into CATRLAGGPTLSYNEQFF.

CDR3 amino acids: CASSSHGLGRTEAFF. CDR3 in DNA: TGTGCCAGCAGTTCCCACGGTTTGGGAAGAACTGAAGCTTTCTTT. The chain couples TRBV27 to TRBJ1-1; D not certain. The CDR3 runs to 15 residues. CDR1 MNHEY and CDR2 SMNVEV come from the germline V gene (reference sequence). V lost 4 bases and J lost 5, with 17 bases in between.

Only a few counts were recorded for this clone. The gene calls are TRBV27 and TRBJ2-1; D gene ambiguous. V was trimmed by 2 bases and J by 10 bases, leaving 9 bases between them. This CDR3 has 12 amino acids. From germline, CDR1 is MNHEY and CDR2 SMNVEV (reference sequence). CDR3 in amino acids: CASSLLRGEQFF. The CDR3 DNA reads TGTGCCAGCAGTTTACTCCGTGGGGAGCAGTTCTTC.

Here the CDR3 reads CASCPGHPNQPQHF. The CDR3 region has the DNA TGTGCCAGCTGCCCGGGACATCCCAATCAGCCCCAGCATTTT. This rearrangement joins TRBV19 to TRBJ1-5; weak D call: TRBD1 (6 bases). This CDR3 is 14 amino acids long. V lost 9 bases and J 3 bases, leaving 15 bases between the germline ends. Germline V gene sequence: CDR1 LNHDA, CDR2 SQIVND (reference sequence).

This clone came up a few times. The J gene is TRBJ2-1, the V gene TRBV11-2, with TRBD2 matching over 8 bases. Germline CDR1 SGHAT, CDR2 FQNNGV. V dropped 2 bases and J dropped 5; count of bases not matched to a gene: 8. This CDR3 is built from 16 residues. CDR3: CASSLLHRGGHNEQFF. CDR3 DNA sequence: TGTGCCAGCAGCTTACTCCACCGGGGGGGCCACAATGAGCAGTTCTTC.

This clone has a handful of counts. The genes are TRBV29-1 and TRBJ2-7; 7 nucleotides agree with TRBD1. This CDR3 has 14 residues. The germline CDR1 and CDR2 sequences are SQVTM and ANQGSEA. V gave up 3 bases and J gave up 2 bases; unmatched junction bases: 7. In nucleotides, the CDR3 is TGCAGCGTTGATTCAGGGGGATCCACCTACGAGCAGTACTTC. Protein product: CSVDSGGSTYEQYF.

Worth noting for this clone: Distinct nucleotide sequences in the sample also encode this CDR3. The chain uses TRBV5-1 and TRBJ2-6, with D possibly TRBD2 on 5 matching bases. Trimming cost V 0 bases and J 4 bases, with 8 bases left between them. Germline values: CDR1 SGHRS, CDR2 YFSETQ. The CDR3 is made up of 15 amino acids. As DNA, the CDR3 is TGCGCCAGCAGCTTGGGGGGAGCCGGGGCCAACGTCCTGACTTTC. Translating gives CASSLGGAGANVLTF.

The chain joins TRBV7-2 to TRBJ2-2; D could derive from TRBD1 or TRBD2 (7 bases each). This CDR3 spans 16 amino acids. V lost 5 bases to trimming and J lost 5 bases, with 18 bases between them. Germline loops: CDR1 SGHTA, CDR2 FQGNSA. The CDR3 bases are TGTGCCAGCAGCCCACCAGCGGGGACAGTTACCGGGGAGCTGTTTTTT. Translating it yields CASSPPAGTVTGELFF.

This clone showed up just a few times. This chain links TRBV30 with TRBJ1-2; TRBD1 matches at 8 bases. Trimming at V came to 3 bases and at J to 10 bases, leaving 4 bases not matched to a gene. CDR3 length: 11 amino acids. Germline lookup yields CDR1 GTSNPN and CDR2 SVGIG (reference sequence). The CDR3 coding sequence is TGTGCCTGGAGCGGACAGGGATTCTACACCTTC. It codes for CAWSGQGFYTF.

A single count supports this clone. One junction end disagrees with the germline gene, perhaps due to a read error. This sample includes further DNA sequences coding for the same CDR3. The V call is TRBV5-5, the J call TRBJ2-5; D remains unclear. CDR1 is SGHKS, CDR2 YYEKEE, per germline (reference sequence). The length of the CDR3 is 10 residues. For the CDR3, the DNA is TGCGCCAGCAGCCGAGAGACCCAGTACTTC. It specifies CASSRETQYF.

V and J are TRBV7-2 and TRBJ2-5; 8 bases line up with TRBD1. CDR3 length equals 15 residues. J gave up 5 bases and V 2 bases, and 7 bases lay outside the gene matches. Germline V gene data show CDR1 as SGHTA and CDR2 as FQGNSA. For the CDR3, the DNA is TGTGCCAGCAGCTTAAATACAGGGGGAGGTGAGACCCAGTACTTC. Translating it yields CASSLNTGGGETQYF.

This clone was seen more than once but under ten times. CDR3 nucleotides: TGTGCCTGTTCTCGGAATGCTAGCACAGATACGCAGTATTTT. Translated, it gives CACSRNASTDTQYF. The rearrangement joins TRBV30 to TRBJ2-3, with D hard to call. Germline V gene lookup returns CDR1 GTSNPN and CDR2 SVGIG (reference sequence). The CDR3 is 14 residues long. The ends were cut back, 6 bases at V and 0 bases at J, with 13 bases in the middle.

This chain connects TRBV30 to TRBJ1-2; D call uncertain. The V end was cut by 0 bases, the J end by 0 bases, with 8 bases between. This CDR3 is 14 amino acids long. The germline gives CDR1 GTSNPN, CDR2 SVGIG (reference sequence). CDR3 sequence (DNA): TGTGCCTGGAGTGTAAGGGCAGCTAACTATGGCTACACCTTC. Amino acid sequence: CAWSVRAANYGYTF.

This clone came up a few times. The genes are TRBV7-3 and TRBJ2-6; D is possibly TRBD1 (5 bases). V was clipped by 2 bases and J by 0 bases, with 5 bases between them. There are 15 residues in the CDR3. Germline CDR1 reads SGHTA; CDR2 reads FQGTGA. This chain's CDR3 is CASSLDSSGANVLTF. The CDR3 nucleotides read TGTGCCAGCAGCTTAGACAGCTCTGGGGCCAACGTCCTGACTTTC.

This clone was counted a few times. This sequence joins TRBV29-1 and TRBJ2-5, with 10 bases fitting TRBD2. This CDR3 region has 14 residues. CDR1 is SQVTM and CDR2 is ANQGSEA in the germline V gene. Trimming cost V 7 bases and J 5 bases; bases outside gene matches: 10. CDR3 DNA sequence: TGCAGCGCAAAACTAGCGGGGTATGGGGAGACCCAGTACTTC. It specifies CSAKLAGYGETQYF.

CDR3 sequence: CSVDVGQTNTIYF. Here the CDR3 DNA reads TGCAGCGTTGATGTTGGACAGACAAACACCATATATTTT. The chain links TRBV29-1 to TRBJ1-3; a possible D gene is TRBD1 (6 bases). With 3 bases removed from V and 6 bases from J, the gap between germline ends came to 12 bases. CDR1 SQVTM and CDR2 ANQGSEA come from the germline V gene. The length of the CDR3 is 13 residues.